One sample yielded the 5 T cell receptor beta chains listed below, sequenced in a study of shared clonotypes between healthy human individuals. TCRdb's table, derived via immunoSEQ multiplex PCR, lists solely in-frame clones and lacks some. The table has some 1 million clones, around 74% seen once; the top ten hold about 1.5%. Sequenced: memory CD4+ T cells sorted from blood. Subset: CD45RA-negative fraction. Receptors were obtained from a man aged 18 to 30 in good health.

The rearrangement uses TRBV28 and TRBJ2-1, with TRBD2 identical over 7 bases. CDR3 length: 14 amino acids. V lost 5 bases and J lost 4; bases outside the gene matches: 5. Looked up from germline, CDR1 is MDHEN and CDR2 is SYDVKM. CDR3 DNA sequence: TGTGCCAGCAGTCTAGCGGTCACATACAATGAGCAGTTCTTC. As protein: CASSLAVTYNEQFF.

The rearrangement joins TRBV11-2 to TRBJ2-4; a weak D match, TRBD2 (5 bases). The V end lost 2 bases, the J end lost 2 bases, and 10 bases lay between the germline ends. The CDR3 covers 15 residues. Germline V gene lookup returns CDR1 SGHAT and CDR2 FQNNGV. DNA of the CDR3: TGTGCCAGCAGCTTAATCCGGGATACCAAAAACATTCAGTACTTC. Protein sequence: CASSLIRDTKNIQYF.

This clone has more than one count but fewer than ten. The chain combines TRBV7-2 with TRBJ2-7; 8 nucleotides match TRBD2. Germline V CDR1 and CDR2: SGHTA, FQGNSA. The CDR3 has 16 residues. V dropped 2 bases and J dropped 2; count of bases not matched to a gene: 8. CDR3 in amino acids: CASSLIGGRTTYEQYF. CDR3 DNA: TGTGCCAGCAGCTTAATTGGCGGGAGGACAACCTACGAGCAGTACTTC.

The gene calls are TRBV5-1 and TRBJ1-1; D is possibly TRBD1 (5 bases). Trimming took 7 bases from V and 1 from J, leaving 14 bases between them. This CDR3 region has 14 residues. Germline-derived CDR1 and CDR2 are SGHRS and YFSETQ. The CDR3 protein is CASVLGQGNTEAFF. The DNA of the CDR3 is TGCGCCAGCGTACTCGGCCAGGGGAACACTGAAGCTTTCTTT. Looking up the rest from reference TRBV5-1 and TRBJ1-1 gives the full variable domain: KAGVTQTPRYLIKTRGQQVTLSCSPISGHRSVSWYQQTPGQGLQFLFEYFSETQRNKGNFPGRFSGRQFSNSRSEMNVSTLELGDSALYLCASVLGQGNTEAFFGQGTRLTVV.

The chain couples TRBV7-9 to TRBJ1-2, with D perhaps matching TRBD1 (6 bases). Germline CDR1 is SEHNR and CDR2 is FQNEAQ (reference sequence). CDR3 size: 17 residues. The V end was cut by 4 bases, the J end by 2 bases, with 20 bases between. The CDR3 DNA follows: TGTGCCAGCAGCTCCGGGTACAGAGGACAGTTAAACTATGGCTACACCTTC. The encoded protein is CASSSGYRGQLNYGYTF.